Described below is a single T cell receptor (beta chain) sequence and its context. What it binds is not known. A much larger clone differs by one base, so this may be a read error. RNA transcripts provided the source from which TCR beta CDR3 regions were amplified. An initial round of RT-PCR targeting the TCR CDR3 relied on the HTBI primer set. TCRdb redid the calling of the multiplex PCR reads with MiXCR, one entry per CDR3 protein. The sample lists roughly 550,000 distinct CDR3 sequences; more than 15% were seen once. This sample is drawn from a study of T cells in Graves' hyperthyroidism and ophthalmopathy. Study-wide context: Peripheral blood was acquired at first diagnosis, ahead of any therapy whatsoever.

A NOSPECS grade of at least 4, a Clinical Activity Score of at least 3 and duration under 3 months were recorded in ophthalmopathy patients. On the basis of clinical symptoms, serum thyroxine and TRAb, thyroid ultrasound and orbital computed tomography, diagnoses were made. Notes on the study in general: Ophthalmopathy prediction by the model preceded onset by a median about 6.3 months.

Trimming took 2 bases from V and 2 from J, leaving 4 bases between them. This CDR3 contains 13 residues. Germline CDR1 and CDR2: SGHTA and FQGNSA. The chain has TRBV7-2 and TRBJ2-1; D unresolved. The TCR sequence derives from a woman aged 25 to 39 with Graves' ophthalmopathy. Specimen: blood. CDR3 sequence: CASSLTPYNEQFF. The CDR3 DNA follows: TGTGCCAGCAGCTTAACCCCCTACAATGAGCAGTTCTTC. Full variable domain (outside the CDR3, taken from reference TRBV7-2 and TRBJ2-1): GAGVSQSPSNKVTEKGKDVELRCDPISGHTALYWYRQSLGQGLEFLIYFQGNSAPDKSGLPSDRFSAERTGGSVSTLTIQRTQQEDSAVYLCASSLTPYNEQFFGPGTRLTVL.